Presented here are 7 T cell receptor beta chains from one specimen sequenced in a study of cytomegalovirus exposure and HLA in healthy donors (dated 2017 in TCRdb). Libraries were built with the immunoSEQ multiplex PCR assay. A mixture of 60 forward primers for TCR Vbeta segments and 13 reverse primers for TCR Jbeta segments was used in the multiplex PCR. Entries here come from immuneACCESS through TCRdb and include only in-frame sequences with V and J called. Some clones fail to appear in such tables; in the studies checked, an unresolved V gene covers under half of the shortfall, and the cause of the remainder is unknown. The sample table gives under 150,000 clones. The ten largest clones capture 2% of the sample. The specimen sequenced was PBMCs. The receptors were sampled from a woman between 55 and 75 years old in good health and CMV-seronegative.

The V and J genes are TRBV6-5 and TRBJ2-2, with D possibly matching TRBD2 (5 bases). The CDR3 loop spans 15 amino acids. Trimming shortened V by 2 bases and J by 5 bases, and 12 bases separated the two germline ends. Per the germline V gene, CDR1 is MNHEY and CDR2 is SVGAGI. The DNA of the CDR3 is TGTGCCAGCAGTTACGAAGGCGGGTTGACCGGGGAGCTGTTTTTT. This encodes CASSYEGGLTGELFF.

The chain is built from TRBV2 and TRBJ2-1, with D hard to call. CDR1 is SNHLY and CDR2 is FYNNEI in the germline V gene. The V end lost 2 bases, the J end lost 7 bases, and 12 bases lay between the germline ends. The CDR3 contains 14 residues. Here the CDR3 reads CASSERSLINEQFF. The DNA of the CDR3 is TGTGCCAGCAGTGAACGTAGCCTAATTAATGAGCAGTTCTTC.

In the case of this clone: An end of the junction differs from the germline gene, which may be a read error. The chain recombines TRBV25-1 with TRBJ2-7, with D perhaps TRBD2 (5 bases). This CDR3 region has 11 residues. Germline CDR1 and CDR2: MGHDK and SYGVNS. The CDR3 sequence is CASSGGYEQCF. CDR3 DNA: TGTGCCAGCAGTGGAGGGTACGAGCAGTGCTTC.

The chain carries TRBV6-5 and TRBJ2-1; D unclear. Deletions cut 5 bases from V and 3 bases from J, with 11 bases between. The CDR3 length is 14 residues. The V gene's germline CDR1 is MNHEY and CDR2 SVGAGI. CDR3 bases: TGTGCCAGCAGTCCCAGCGCCCTCTACAATGAGCAGTTCTTC. Its protein product is CASSPSALYNEQFF.

The V call is TRBV6-5, the J call TRBJ2-5; D not certain. Trimming cost V 5 bases and J 1 base, with 11 bases left between them. Germline-derived CDR1 and CDR2 are MNHEY and SVGAGI. There are 14 residues in the CDR3. The CDR3 nucleotides read TGTGCCAGCAGTGCCACAGAGATCCAAGAGACCCAGTACTTC. Its protein product is CASSATEIQETQYF.

The gene calls are TRBV5-1 and TRBJ2-1, with a possible D match to TRBD2 (6 bases). The V end lost 4 bases, the J end lost 7 bases, and 15 bases lay between the germline ends. The CDR3 spans 14 residues. Germline CDR1 SGHRS, CDR2 YFSETQ. CDR3 coding DNA: TGCGCCAGCAGCCCGGAGACTAGTAGGAATGAGCAGTTCTTC. Translating gives CASSPETSRNEQFF.

J is TRBJ2-2 and V is TRBV4-1, with TRBD2 identical over 10 bases. V lost 2 bases, J lost 2 bases, and 2 bases stayed unmatched. The germline V gene encodes CDR1 MGHRA and CDR2 YSYEKL. This CDR3 comprises 16 residues. The CDR3 DNA reads as TGCGCCAGCAGCCAAATAGCGGGGGGTAACACCGGGGAGCTGTTTTTT. Encoded protein: CASSQIAGGNTGELFF.